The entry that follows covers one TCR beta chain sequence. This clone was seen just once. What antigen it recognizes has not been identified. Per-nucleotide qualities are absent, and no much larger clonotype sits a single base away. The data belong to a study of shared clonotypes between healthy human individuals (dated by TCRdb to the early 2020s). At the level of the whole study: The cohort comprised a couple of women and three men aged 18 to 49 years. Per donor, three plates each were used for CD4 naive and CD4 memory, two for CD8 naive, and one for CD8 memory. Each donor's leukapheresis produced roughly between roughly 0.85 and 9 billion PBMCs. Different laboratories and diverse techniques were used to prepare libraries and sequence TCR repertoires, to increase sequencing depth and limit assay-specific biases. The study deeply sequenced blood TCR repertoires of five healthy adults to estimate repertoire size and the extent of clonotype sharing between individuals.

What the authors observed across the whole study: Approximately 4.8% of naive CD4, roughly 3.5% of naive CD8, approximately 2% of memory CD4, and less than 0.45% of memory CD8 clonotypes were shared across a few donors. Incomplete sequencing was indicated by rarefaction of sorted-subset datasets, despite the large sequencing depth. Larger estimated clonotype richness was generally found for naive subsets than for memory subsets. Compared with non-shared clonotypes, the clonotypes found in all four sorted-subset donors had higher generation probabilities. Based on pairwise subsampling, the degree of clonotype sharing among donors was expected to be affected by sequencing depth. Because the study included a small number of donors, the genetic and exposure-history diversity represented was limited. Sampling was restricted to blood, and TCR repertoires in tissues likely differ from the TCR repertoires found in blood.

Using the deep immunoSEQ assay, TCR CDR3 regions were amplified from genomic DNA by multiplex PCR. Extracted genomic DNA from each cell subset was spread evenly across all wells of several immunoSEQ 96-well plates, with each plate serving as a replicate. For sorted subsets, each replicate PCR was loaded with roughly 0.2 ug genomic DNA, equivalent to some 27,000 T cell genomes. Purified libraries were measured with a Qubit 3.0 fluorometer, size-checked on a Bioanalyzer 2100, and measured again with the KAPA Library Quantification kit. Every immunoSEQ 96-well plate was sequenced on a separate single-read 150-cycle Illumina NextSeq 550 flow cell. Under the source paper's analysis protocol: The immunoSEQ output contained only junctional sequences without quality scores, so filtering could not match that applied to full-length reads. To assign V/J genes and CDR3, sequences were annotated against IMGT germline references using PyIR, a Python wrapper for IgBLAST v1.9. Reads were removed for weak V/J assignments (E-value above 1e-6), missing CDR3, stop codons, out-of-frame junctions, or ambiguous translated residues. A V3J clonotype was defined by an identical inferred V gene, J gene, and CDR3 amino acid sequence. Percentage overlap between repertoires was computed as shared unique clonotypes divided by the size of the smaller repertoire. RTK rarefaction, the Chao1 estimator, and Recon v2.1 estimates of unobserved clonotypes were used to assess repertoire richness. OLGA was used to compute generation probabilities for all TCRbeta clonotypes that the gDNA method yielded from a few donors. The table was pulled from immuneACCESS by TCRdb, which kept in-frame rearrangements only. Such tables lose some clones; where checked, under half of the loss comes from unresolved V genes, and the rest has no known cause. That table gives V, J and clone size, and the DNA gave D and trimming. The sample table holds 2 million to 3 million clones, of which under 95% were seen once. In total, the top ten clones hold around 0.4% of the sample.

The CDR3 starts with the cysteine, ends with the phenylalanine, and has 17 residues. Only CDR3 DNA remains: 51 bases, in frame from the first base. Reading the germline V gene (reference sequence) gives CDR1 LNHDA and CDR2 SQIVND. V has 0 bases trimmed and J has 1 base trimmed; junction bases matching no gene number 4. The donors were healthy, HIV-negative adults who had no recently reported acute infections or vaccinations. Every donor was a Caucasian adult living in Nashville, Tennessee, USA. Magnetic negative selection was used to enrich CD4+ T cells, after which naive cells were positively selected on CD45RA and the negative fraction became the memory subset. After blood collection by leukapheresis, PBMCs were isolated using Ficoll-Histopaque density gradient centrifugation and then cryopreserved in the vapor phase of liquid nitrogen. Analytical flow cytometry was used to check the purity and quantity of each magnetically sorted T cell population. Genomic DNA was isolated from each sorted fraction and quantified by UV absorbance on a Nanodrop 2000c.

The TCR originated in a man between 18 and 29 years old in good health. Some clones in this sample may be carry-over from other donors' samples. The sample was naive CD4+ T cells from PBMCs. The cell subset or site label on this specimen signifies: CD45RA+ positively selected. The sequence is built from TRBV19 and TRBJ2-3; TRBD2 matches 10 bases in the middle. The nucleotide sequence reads TGTGCCAGTAGTATAGAAGGGACTAGCGAGCGCACAGATACGCAGTATTTT. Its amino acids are CASSIEGTSERTDTQYF.